The 3 T cell receptor beta chains given below trace back to one sample, sequenced in a study of blood T cell repertoires in COVID-19. TCRdb's table, derived via immunoSEQ multiplex PCR, lists solely in-frame clones and lacks some. The sample has tens of thousands of clones; over 75% are singletons. Sequenced input: peripheral blood. These receptors all come from a human donor in a cohort sampled during active COVID-19.

The chain carries TRBV7-2 and TRBJ1-2, with a possible D match to TRBD1 (6 bases). The CDR3 runs to 15 residues. Germline CDR1 reads SGHTA; CDR2 reads FQGNSA. Trimming shortened V by 1 base and J by 7 bases, and 16 bases separated the two germline ends. The CDR3 nucleotides are TGTGCCAGCAGCTTAGAGGCGGGGGCTGGAGGTGGCTACACCTTC. Translated: CASSLEAGAGGGYTF.

This sequence joins TRBV27 and TRBJ1-5; TRBD1 matches at 7 bases. The V segment lost 8 bases and the J segment 2 bases; nucleotides outside the gene matches: 9. Germline loops: CDR1 MNHEY, CDR2 SMNVEV (reference sequence). The CDR3 contains 15 residues. The CDR3 region has the DNA TGTGCCAGCCTGATCCGGGACAGCTGCAATCAGCCCCAGCATTTT. Its protein is CASLIRDSCNQPQHF.

The J gene is TRBJ2-5, the V gene TRBV5-4; 11 bases agree with TRBD2. The CDR3 has 14 residues. J was trimmed by 5 bases and V by 3 bases; bases with no gene match: 3. Germline V gene lookup returns CDR1 SGHNT and CDR2 YYREEE (reference sequence). CDR3 amino acids: CASSYSGGVETQYF. CDR3 bases: TGTGCCAGCAGCTATAGCGGGGGGGTGGAGACCCAGTACTTC.